Detailed here is one TCR beta chain. The source of the sample is a study of T cell changes during pregnancy in multiple sclerosis. The protocol was immunoSEQ multiplex PCR, while the TCRdb copy is restricted to in-frame clones and leaves out a portion. The repertoire holds tens of thousands of clones, with roughly 92% as singletons. CDR3 size: 19 residues. CDR1 is SGHRS, CDR2 YFSETQ, per germline. The J segment lost 3 bases and the V segment lost 4 bases, leaving 15 bases of the junction unmatched. The rearrangement links TRBV5-1 to TRBJ2-6, with TRBD1 matching 8 bases. The sample here was peripheral blood, taken before pregnancy. This receptor was identified in a female donor with multiple sclerosis, enrolled in a pregnancy study. The CDR3 region has the DNA TGCGCCAGCAGCCATTTCGGACAGGGTAGCTCGAGTGGGGCCAACGTCCTGACTTTC. This gives the protein CASSHFGQGSSSGANVLTF.